This record looks at one T cell receptor beta chain sequence and its context. The CDR3 is made up of 15 amino acids. V dropped 5 bases and J dropped 4 bases, with 16 bases sitting between them. Germline V gene sequence: CDR1 KGHDR, CDR2 SFDVKD. The sample belongs to a study of blood T cell repertoires in COVID-19. Repertoires were generated with immunoSEQ multiplex PCR, while TCRdb's copy carries only in-frame clones and drops some. The sample yields roughly 410,000 clones, around 92% seen once. The sequencing sample was made of peripheral blood. The chain employs TRBV24-1 and TRBJ1-2, with D possibly TRBD1 on 5 matching bases. The source is a man in his forties with acute or convalescent COVID-19. The CDR3 sequence: CATSAGGPRIYGYTF. CDR3 coding DNA: TGTGCCACCAGTGCGGGGGGACCTCGCATCTATGGCTACACCTTC.